This TCR beta chain comes out of a study of graft-versus-host responses after intestinal transplantation. Turning to the study itself: All of the recipients had induction that used anti-thymocyte globulin, then tacrolimus and steroids for around three years. Study conclusions and caveats: The presence of high graft-versus-host to host-versus-graft clonal ratios in allografts characterized patients with graft-donor T cell macrochimerism. Recipient marrow showed GvH clones, some seen first in ileum or blood. Declining HvG levels early post-transplant were linked to peak circulating GvH clone levels.

Sequenced by immunoSEQ multiplex PCR; TCRdb stores in-frame clones only, minus some. In the table there are roughly 92,000 clones, 85% to 90% of which are singletons. On this clone: What it recognizes is unknown.

The sequence was obtained from a human donor who received an intestinal transplant. This material consisted of unstimulated CD4+ T cells sorted from spleen or lymph node cells, taken before intestinal transplant.

The CDR3 loop is CASSLATNANTEAFF. The CDR3 coding sequence is TGTGCCAGCAGCTTGGCGACAAACGCAAACACTGAAGCTTTCTTT. This chain links TRBV5-4 with TRBJ1-1; the D is unclear. Per germline, CDR1 SGHNT and CDR2 YYREEE (reference sequence). Trimming cost V 0 bases and J 2 bases, with 11 bases left between them. The CDR3 runs to 15 residues.